One sample yielded the 5 T cell receptor beta chains listed below, sequenced in a study of TIL therapy for anti-PD-1-resistant metastatic lung cancer (dated by TCRdb to about 2021). The time point label for this specimen denotes: pre-treatment sample, taken before nivolumab and TIL therapy. Excised metastases, mostly pleural nodules or supraclavicular lymph nodes, were used as baseline tumor samples and were taken from the same resection from which TIL were grown. The immunoSEQ v3 hsTCRB kit was used to amplify TCR beta CDR3 regions from genomic DNA through bias-controlled multiplex PCR. Drawn from immuneACCESS, this table holds only the in-frame rearrangements with V and J called that TCRdb kept. Clones are partly lost; checked studies trace under half to an unresolved V gene and leave the rest unexplained. This sample lists a few thousand clones; 64% were detected once. Roughly a tenth of the sample lies in the top ten.

This specimen consisted of tumor tissue, obtained at baseline. The receptors here all came from a man between 65 and 85 years old with non-small cell lung cancer.

The chain carries TRBV28 and TRBJ2-7; D is perhaps TRBD2 (6 bases). Germline V gene sequence: CDR1 MDHEN, CDR2 SYDVKM. The CDR3 is made up of 15 amino acids. The germline V and J ends were trimmed by 2 bases and 6 bases, with 17 bases remaining between them. The CDR3 spells CASSLGGYRGTEQYF. The CDR3 nucleotides read TGTGCCAGCAGTTTAGGAGGGTACCGTGGCACCGAGCAGTACTTC.

The J gene is TRBJ2-5, the V gene TRBV7-9, with D perhaps assigned TRBD1 or TRBD2 (5 bases each). The V end was cut by 4 bases, the J end by 5 bases, with 20 bases between. Per the germline V gene, CDR1 is SEHNR and CDR2 is FQNEAQ (reference sequence). The CDR3 sequence is 16 residues long. CDR3 region: CASSWGRPPNGETQYF. Here the CDR3 DNA reads TGTGCCAGCAGCTGGGGGAGACCGCCGAACGGGGAGACCCAGTACTTC.

The rearrangement joins TRBV15 to TRBJ2-5; D remains unclear. V was shortened by 0 bases and J by 2 bases, with 7 bases between the two germline ends. CDR1 and CDR2 from the germline V gene are LNHNV and YYDKDF (reference sequence). This CDR3 region has 14 residues. The CDR3 DNA follows: TGTGCCACCAGCAGAGATCTACAGCAAGAGACCCAGTACTTC. This encodes CATSRDLQQETQYF.

The V call is TRBV5-4, the J call TRBJ2-1; tentatively, D is TRBD2 (5 bases). CDR3 size: 16 residues. V gave up 0 bases and J gave up 3 bases, with 13 bases separating them. Looked up from germline, CDR1 is SGHNT and CDR2 is YYREEE (reference sequence). The CDR3 is CASSLASSGLYNEQFF. CDR3 in DNA: TGTGCCAGCAGCTTGGCGTCCAGCGGACTCTACAATGAGCAGTTCTTC. Variable domain in full (rest from reference TRBV5-4 and TRBJ2-1): ETGVTQSPTHLIKTRGQQVTLRCSSQSGHNTVSWYQQALGQGPQFIFQYYREEENGRGNFPPRFSGLQFPNYSSELNVNALELDDSALYLCASSLASSGLYNEQFFGPGTRLTVL.

This clone was found a few times. The chain carries TRBV9 and TRBJ1-1; tentatively, D is TRBD1 (5 bases). Per the germline V gene, CDR1 is SGDLS and CDR2 is YYNGEE. V shed 0 bases and J shed 3 bases, with 9 bases lying between them. The CDR3 contains 14 residues. CDR3 residues: CASSVGRADTEAFF. In DNA form, the CDR3 reads TGTGCCAGCAGCGTAGGCAGGGCCGACACTGAAGCTTTCTTT.